This T cell receptor (beta chain) stems from a study of cytotoxic CD8 clonotypes in ibrutinib-treated CLL. TCRdb keeps only in-frame clones here, not all; method: immunoSEQ multiplex PCR. The sample records around 250,000 clones, around 70% being singletons. Germline-derived CDR1 and CDR2 are LNHNV and YYDKDF (reference sequence). The CDR3 covers 18 residues. Trimming pared 6 bases from V and 3 bases from J, leaving 24 bases between. There are a few counts of this clone. The chain combines TRBV15 with TRBJ2-1; the D is unclear. The sequencing used PBMCs, collected after 24 months of ibrutinib treatment. The receptor was isolated from a human donor with chronic lymphocytic leukemia. The DNA of the CDR3 is TGTGCCACCAGTAAACGATCTAAAACGGATAACTTCTACAATGAGCAGTTCTTC. Translated: CATSKRSKTDNFYNEQFF. Supplemented by reference TRBV15 and TRBJ2-1, the full variable domain reads DAMVIQNPRYQVTQFGKPVTLSCSQTLNHNVMYWYQQKSSQAPKLLFHYYDKDFNNEADTPDNFQSRRPNTSFCFLDIRSPGLGDTAMYLCATSKRSKTDNFYNEQFFGPGTRLTVL.